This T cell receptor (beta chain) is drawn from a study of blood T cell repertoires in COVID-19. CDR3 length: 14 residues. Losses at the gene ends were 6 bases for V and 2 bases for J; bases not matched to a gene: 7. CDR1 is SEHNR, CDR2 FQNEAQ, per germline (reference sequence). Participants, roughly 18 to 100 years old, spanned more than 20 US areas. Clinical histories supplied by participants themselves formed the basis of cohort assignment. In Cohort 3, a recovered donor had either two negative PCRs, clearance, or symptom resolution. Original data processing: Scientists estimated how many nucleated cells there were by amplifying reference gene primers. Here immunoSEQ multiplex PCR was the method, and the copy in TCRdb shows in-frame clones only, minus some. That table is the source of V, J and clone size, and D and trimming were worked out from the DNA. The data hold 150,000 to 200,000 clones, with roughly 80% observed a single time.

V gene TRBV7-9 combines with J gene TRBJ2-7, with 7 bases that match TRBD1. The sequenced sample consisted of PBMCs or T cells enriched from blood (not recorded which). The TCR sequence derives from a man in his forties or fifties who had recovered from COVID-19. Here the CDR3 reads CASRLDRVTYEQYF. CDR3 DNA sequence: TGTGCCAGCAGACTTGACAGGGTAACCTACGAGCAGTACTTC.